Only one count was recorded for the clone carrying this TCR beta chain. Its specificity is unknown. TCRdb's table, derived via immunoSEQ multiplex PCR, lists solely in-frame clones and lacks some. The sample lists about 110,000 clones, 70% to 90% occurring once. This record belongs to a study of T cell responses to AZD1222 COVID-19 vaccine. Whole-study results and caveats: Recipients of AZD1222 seropositive at baseline numbered only five or six. Most donors were white British and more were female, and clonal diversity was possibly underestimated. Nearly half of the spike-specific TCRs reportedly recognize variant regions that carry no mutations. Sampled repertoires all dated from after the peak T cell response.

The sample here was peripheral blood, taken on day 0 of AZD1222 vaccination. The TCR sequence derives from an adult in good health.

The CDR3 spells CASSYGPDTQYF. DNA for the CDR3: TGTGCCAGCAGTTACGGCCCAGATACGCAGTATTTT. The genes are TRBV6-6 and TRBJ2-3; D remains ambiguous. The germline V and J ends were trimmed by 2 bases and 4 bases, with 4 bases remaining between them. The CDR3 extends over 12 amino acids. The germline CDR1 and CDR2 sequences are MNHNY and SVGAGI (reference sequence).